The subject of this entry is one T cell receptor beta chain. What antigen it recognizes has not been identified. Per-base quality was not reported, and no clone a single base away is much larger than it. This entry is derived from a study of cytomegalovirus exposure and HLA in healthy donors (dated by TCRdb to 2016 to 2017). Concerning the study at large: An earlier analysis of fewer than 750 of the donors reported 276 Gb of sequence data and 117 million unique TCR beta sequences obtained from approximately 180 million T cells. Rather than drawing on any new phenotypic data, the later analysis identified candidate immune exposures from TCR beta sequences and the way those sequences occurred across donors. An early release that covered more than 550 HLA-typed donors contained around 300 gigabases of sequencing data and around 80 million unique TCR sequences. Four to six DR-DQ haplotypes were handled as single units for association and clustering, since linkage in the cohort was strong. Alongside the repertoire data, information on donor age, sex, ethnicity and CMV serostatus was compiled. Using immunosequencing, the study profiled T cell repertoires from 666 subjects and related those repertoires to cytomegalovirus serostatus. Among the roughly 380 genotyped donors, around 81% belonged to the genetic ancestry cluster associated with self-reported Caucasian donors. The study aimed to test whether signatures of past pathogen exposure could be identified by cataloging public T cell receptors. Along with the approximately 700-subject first cohort, a separate validation cohort of over 90 different subjects was used. HLA typing included class I and class II loci at four-digit resolution. In a later genetic analysis, genome-wide SNP genotypes for about 65% of the roughly 700 donors were used, and that subset was treated as a discovery cohort. Among about 400 genotyped donors of the cohort, an average of approximately 240,000 unique TCR beta nucleotide sequences was sequenced per donor, of which about 18% were non-productive. In a later analysis, previously published TCR beta repertoires from 666 donors were re-analyzed and high-resolution HLA genotyping was added so that TCR occurrence patterns could be studied. The study combined high-throughput TCR immunosequencing, statistical association of individual TCRs with disease status, and machine learning to predict cytomegalovirus infection status. An earlier analysis of 500 to 650 of the donors applied high-throughput TCR beta sequencing to assess whether each TCR beta V gene segment acted as functional or pseudogenic. The number of donors typed differed by locus, with 629-630 for A, B, C, DRB1 and DQB1, 522 for DQA1, under 610 for DPA1, and 472 for DPB1. Every repertoire in the discovery cohort had been generated on one and the same sequencing platform.

In total, approximately 610 healthy bone marrow donors made up the cohort. Cohort members were all nominally healthy when sampled, although unrecorded immune exposures were likely present. The donor tested CMV seropositive, placing the donor among the 290 or so seropositive members of the cohort. Every donor gave a peripheral blood sample, and the peripheral blood mononuclear cells from that sample were used for TCR beta sequencing. The Qiagen DNeasy Blood Extraction Kit was used to extract genomic DNA from the blood cell samples. V is cut by 4 bases and J by 1 base, and the space between the germline ends is 16 bases. As encoded in the germline V gene, CDR1 is SGHRS while CDR2 is YFSETQ. The CDR3 sequence holds 16 residues, the cysteine and phenylalanine included. Only the CDR3 region is kept as DNA, spanning 48 bases read in frame from base 1. What the study reported, not specific to this receptor: The sequencing pipeline was judged likely to have produced a cluster of highly shared sequence variants as a technical artifact. Compared with equally common non-associated chains, HLA-associated TCR beta chains in a later analysis were more clonally expanded and had lower generation probabilities. Presence/absence analyses assumed roughly uniform sequencing depth across donors, an assumption that may not hold. In vitro tests confirmed that a few of the cytomegalovirus-associated TCR beta chains recognize cytomegalovirus antigens. According to a later genetic analysis, donors in an Asian-associated ancestry cluster had fewer N-insertions in productive TCRs than the approximately 670-donor mean. Most TCR sequences were observed very rarely across donors, whereas some public TCRs were present in many individuals. According to a later analysis, TCR association rates differed among HLA loci, with DRB1 alleles showing the most associated TCRs and HLA-C alleles showing the fewest. When HLA alleles, especially DR and DQ, strongly co-occurred, TCR associations were difficult to assign to individual alleles. According to the authors, the approach could potentially be generalized to other disease states and immunological phenotypes. Cytomegalovirus status was reported to be diagnosed by the classifier with high specificity and sensitivity in both the original and validation cohorts. The only immune exposure information available for the cohort was CMV serostatus. Broadly in line with IMGT annotations, most TCR beta V segments showed up in productive rearrangements about 87% or about 30% of the time in an earlier analysis of roughly 590 of the donors. Because HLA typing was unavailable for some donors at each locus, only the typed subset was used in association tests. A later genetic analysis associated a missense DCLRE1C variant with V-gene and J-gene trimming of TCR beta chains, and an independent cohort replicated the association. In the study, approximately 160 TCR beta chains were listed as associated with cytomegalovirus. Because counts were too low, seventeen rarely observed V segments, including chromosome 9 orphons, were excluded from the earlier analysis of 587 of the donors. Because the 87-base-pair reads could not distinguish some IMGT-functional V segments, including TRBV6-2 and TRBV6-3, those segments were excluded. Linkage disequilibrium might explain the correlated functional status among segregating V segments, but an unknown experimental factor could not be ruled out. Several of the top co-occurrence clusters appeared to be linked to parvovirus B19, influenza, CMV and Epstein-Barr virus, according to a later analysis. Only TCR beta chains were sequenced in this cohort, and the absence of alpha or paired-chain data limited detectable features. In a later analysis, some 18,000 TCR beta sequences were associated with specific HLA alleles at a false discovery rate of 0.05. A further reported finding was that TCR beta sequences accurately predicted the HLA-A and HLA-B alleles for most subjects in the first cohort. Most CMV-associated TCR beta chains appeared to be HLA-restricted in a later analysis, and the HLA associations seemed to be driven largely by CMV exposure.

Receptor libraries were prepared by the immunoSEQ multiplex PCR assay. A mixture of 60 forward primers for TCR Vbeta segments and 13 reverse primers for TCR Jbeta segments was used in the multiplex PCR. The CDR3 region of rearranged TCR beta genes was amplified from genomic DNA with a multiplex PCR assay. The Illumina HiSeq System was used to sequence the amplified TCR beta libraries as 87-base-pair reads. In the paper's pipeline: A later analysis counted some 74 million unique TCR beta chains across the 700 or so repertoires, and some 12 million of these chains were shared by at least two donors. Raw reads were error-corrected and collapsed into unique sequences with a nearest-neighbor algorithm that merged closely related sequences to remove PCR and sequencing errors. CDR3 sequences were aligned to IMGT reference sequences to assign V, D and J gene segments. For a sequence to be retained, a match of at least six nucleotides to both a V gene segment and a J gene segment was required. A rearrangement counted as productive if the CDR3 had no stop codons and remained in frame with V and J, and every other rearrangement counted as non-productive. Following IMGT convention, CDR3 was defined as the stretch from the second conserved V-encoded cysteine up to the conserved J-encoded phenylalanine. The earlier analysis of about 570 of the donors excluded any sequence lacking an unambiguous match to a single V gene segment. An earlier analysis of several hundred of the donors called V segments functional above 56.7% productive rearrangements and segregating when the between-donor standard deviation exceeded 5%. To diagnose cytomegalovirus status from the catalog of TCR beta chain sequences, a statistical classification framework was built. In a later analysis, V and J genes were assigned by comparing TCR nucleotide sequences against IMGT/GENE-DB human TR gene sequences. In a later analysis, CDR3 sequences and most-parsimonious VDJ recombination scenarios were assigned using the TCRdist pipeline. In a later analysis, each TCR beta chain was defined by its CDR3 amino acid sequence together with its V-gene family, and reads without a unique V-gene family were excluded. To address suspected cross-contamination and a sequencing artifact, a later analysis removed some 620 highly shared, low-generation-probability nucleotide sequences. A later analysis calculated a clonal expansion index for each public chain from normalized within-repertoire ranks of inferred template counts. Generation probabilities in a later analysis came from a VDJ recombination model fitted to out-of-frame rearrangements, and those results were checked against IGoR. Hypergeometric tests were used in a later analysis to score TCR-TCR, TCR-HLA and TCR-CMV co-occurrence, with a repertoire-size bias correction applied to the TCR pairs. False discovery rates were estimated in a later analysis by permuting HLA or CMV assignments 20 times. In a later analysis, co-occurring TCRs were grouped using DBSCAN, with TCRdist sequence similarity added in when clustering inside HLA-allele-positive subsets. Repertoires with fewer than 30,000 or more than 120,000 public chains, plus five repertoires with anomalous nucleotide sharing, were excluded from co-occurrence clustering. The clones in this table, taken by TCRdb from immuneACCESS, are in-frame only. Not every clone is retained; where verified, under half of the shortfall comes from an unresolved V gene, and the cause of the rest is unknown. That table is the source of V, J and clone size, and D and trimming were worked out from the DNA. Present in this sample are fewer than 150,000 clones, around 82% of which were seen just once. The ten largest account for 6.5% to 7% of the sample.

Sequencing input: PBMCs. In this chain, TRBV5-1 is recombined with TRBJ2-3, and the D gene may be TRBD2, 7 bases matching. This sequence was found in a man aged 40-49 years in good health and CMV-seropositive. The CDR3 protein: CASSTYAGAGTDTQYF. The DNA sequence is as follows: TGCGCCAGCAGCACCTACGCGGGGGCGGGCACAGATACGCAGTATTTT.